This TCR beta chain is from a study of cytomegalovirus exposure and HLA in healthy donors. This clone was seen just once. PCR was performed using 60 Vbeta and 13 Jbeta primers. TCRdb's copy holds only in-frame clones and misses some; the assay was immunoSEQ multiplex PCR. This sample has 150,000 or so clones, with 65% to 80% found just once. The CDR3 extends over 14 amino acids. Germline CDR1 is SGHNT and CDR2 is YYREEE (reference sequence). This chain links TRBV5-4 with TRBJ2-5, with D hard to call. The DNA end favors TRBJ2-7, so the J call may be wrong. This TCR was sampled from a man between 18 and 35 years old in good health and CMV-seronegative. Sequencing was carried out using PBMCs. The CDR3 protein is CASSQDGGNYEQYF. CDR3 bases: TGTGCCAGCAGCCAAGACGGCGGAAACTACGAGCAGTACTTC.